One and the same sample provided the 20 T cell receptor beta chains below, sequenced in a study of regulatory T cells in long-lasting Graves disease. Time point given: newly diagnosed GD, antithyroid drugs for less than 3 months. Extracted RNA from PBMCs served as the source of the TCR library. Building of the TCR beta libraries involved iRepertoire HTBI primers and Arm-PCR of CDR3 regions. TCRdb independently ran MiXCR on the multiplex PCR reads; one entry per CDR3 protein. The sample comprises approximately 400,000 distinct CDR3 sequences, about 15% of which are singletons, and roughly a sixth rests with the top ten. Another study also made use of these data, one on T cells in Graves' hyperthyroidism and ophthalmopathy.

The sample in question was peripheral blood mononuclear cells (PBMCs), obtained at new diagnosis, from a patient treated with antithyroid drugs. These TCRs come from a woman aged 25 to 39 with Graves disease.

A few counts support this clonotype. J is TRBJ2-2 and V is TRBV9; TRBD1 might be the D (6 bases). Germline V gives CDR1 SGDLS, CDR2 YYNGEE. V was pared by 4 bases and J by 4 bases, with 14 bases between. CDR3 length: 15 amino acids. The CDR3 DNA reads TGTGCCAGCAGCTTAAGGGGGAGTACCACCGGGGAGCTGTTTTTT. Encoded protein: CASSLRGSTTGELFF.

In its sample, this clonotype was seen once. A far larger clone is off by one base, so a read error is likely. This rearrangement joins TRBV5-5 to TRBJ2-1, with D possibly TRBD2 on 5 matching bases. Trimming cost V 0 bases and J 6 bases, with 19 bases left between them. CDR1 and CDR2 from the germline V gene are SGHKS and YYEKEE (reference sequence). CDR3 size: 17 residues. In DNA form, the CDR3 reads TGTGCCAGCAGCTTGGGTGAGATGCAGCTAGCTGGCAATGAGCAGTTCTTC. This encodes CASSLGEMQLAGNEQFF.

This chain links TRBV6-1 with TRBJ2-3; 9 positions match TRBD2. With 7 bases clipped from V and 1 base from J, the junction kept 9 bases outside the gene matches. This CDR3 region has 16 residues. The V gene's germline CDR1 is MNHNS and CDR2 SASEGT. Written as DNA, the CDR3 is TGTGCCAGCATTCCAGGACTAGCGAGACGCACAGATACGCAGTATTTT. Protein sequence: CASIPGLARRTDTQYF.

This clonotype was seen ten or more times. The chain employs TRBV29-1 and TRBJ2-7; the match to TRBD2 covers 8 bases. CDR1 and CDR2 (germline): SQVTM, ANQGSEA. V shed 6 bases and J 4 bases; nucleotides not matched to a gene: 5. This CDR3 is 12 amino acids long. The DNA for the CDR3 is TGCAGCGTCACTAGCGGCTCATACGAGCAGTACTTC. This codes for CSVTSGSYEQYF.

The V gene is TRBV6-2 or TRBV6-3, the J gene TRBJ2-6; 9 positions agree with TRBD2. V dropped 5 bases and J dropped 7; count of bases not matched to a gene: 15. The CDR3 sequence is 18 residues long. Germline values: CDR1 MNHEY, CDR2 SVGEGT. The CDR3 region is CASSEFGGRVLEANVLTF. Here the CDR3 DNA reads TGTGCCAGCAGTGAATTCGGCGGGAGGGTCCTCGAAGCCAACGTCCTGACTTTC.

Notes on this clonotype: One end of the junction does not line up with germline, which may come from a read error. The J gene is TRBJ2-1, the V gene TRBV14; 9 bases match TRBD2. CDR3 length equals 14 residues. CDR1 and CDR2 from the germline V gene are SGHDN and FVKESK. The CDR3 protein is CPSSQELLAGEQFF. As DNA, the CDR3 is TGTCCCAGCAGCCAAGAACTTCTAGCGGGAGAGCAGTTCTTC.

This clonotype was found many times. V usage is TRBV9 and J usage is TRBJ2-1, with a possible D match to TRBD2 (6 bases). The germline V and J ends were trimmed by 4 bases and 0 bases, with 17 bases remaining between them. This CDR3 spans 17 amino acids. CDR1 and CDR2 (germline): SGDLS, YYNGEE. The CDR3 sequence: CASSSAGSLSSYNEQFF. CDR3 DNA: TGTGCCAGCAGCTCTGCGGGATCCTTGAGCTCCTACAATGAGCAGTTCTTC.

The sample holds many counts of this clonotype. This rearrangement joins TRBV9 to TRBJ2-1; D is tentatively TRBD1 or TRBD2 (5 bases each). This CDR3 is 14 amino acids long. The V gene lost 3 bases and the J gene lost 9 bases, with 16 bases spanning the gap. Per the germline V gene, CDR1 is SGDLS and CDR2 is YYNGEE. This CDR3 reads CASSELRDVTEQFF. The CDR3 coding sequence is TGTGCCAGCAGCGAGCTCCGGGACGTGACTGAGCAGTTCTTC.

The chain employs TRBV11-1 and TRBJ2-1; 8 bases map to TRBD2. V lost 5 bases and J lost 12; bases outside the gene matches: 15. This CDR3 spans 15 amino acids. CDR1 is SGHAT, CDR2 FQDESV, per germline (reference sequence). CDR3 sequence (DNA): TGTGCCAGCAGCGATCCCGGGACTAGTAGAGATGGGCAGTTCTTC. Encoded protein: CASSDPGTSRDGQFF.

This clonotype was detected ten times or more. V usage is TRBV12-3 or TRBV12-4 and J usage is TRBJ2-5, with 7 nucleotides matching TRBD1. The CDR3 consists of 15 residues. J lost 2 bases, V lost 6 bases, and 9 bases had no gene match. CDR3 sequence reads: CASSPDPGQQETQYF. CDR3 bases: TGTGCCAGCAGCCCTGACCCGGGACAGCAAGAGACCCAGTACTTC.

The table lists this clonotype with many counts. The chain couples TRBV2 to TRBJ2-3; D is unresolved. Trimming shortened V by 4 bases and J by 2 bases, and 10 bases separated the two germline ends. This CDR3 is 14 amino acids long. Germline V gene data show CDR1 as SNHLY and CDR2 as FYNNEI. CDR3: CASSGFVVTDTQYF. Here the CDR3 DNA reads TGTGCCAGCAGTGGGTTTGTGGTCACAGATACGCAGTATTTT.

This clonotype was observed at least ten times. V usage is TRBV11-2 and J usage is TRBJ2-1, with TRBD1 matching 7 bases. Germline loops: CDR1 SGHAT, CDR2 FQNNGV. V shed 5 bases and J 0 bases; nucleotides not matched to a gene: 13. This CDR3 comprises 18 residues. The DNA of the CDR3 is TGTGCCAGCAGCGATAGGACAGGAGGTATGAGCTCCTACAATGAGCAGTTCTTC. This codes for CASSDRTGGMSSYNEQFF.

This clonotype was picked up many times. A read error may be the cause here, since a much bigger clone is one base away. The rearrangement links TRBV10-3 to TRBJ2-3; D is uncertain. CDR3 length: 11 residues. Trimming left V 6 bases short and J 1 base short, with 2 bases between. The germline V gene encodes CDR1 ENHRY and CDR2 SYGVKD. The CDR3 loop reads CAISRTDTQYF. CDR3 bases: TGTGCCATCAGCCGCACAGATACGCAGTATTTT.

The chain combines TRBV11-2 with TRBJ2-1, with 10 nucleotides matching TRBD2. V gave up 5 bases and J gave up 8 bases; unmatched junction bases: 12. The germline gives CDR1 SGHAT, CDR2 FQNNGV. This CDR3 is built from 16 residues. CDR3: CASSHLAGAILDEQFF. CDR3 bases: TGTGCCAGCAGCCACCTAGCGGGAGCTATATTGGATGAGCAGTTCTTC.

This clonotype showed up many times. The rearrangement links TRBV6-1 to TRBJ1-2; D is perhaps TRBD1 (5 bases). CDR3 length: 16 amino acids. V gave up 8 bases and J gave up 5 bases, with 24 bases separating them. The germline CDR1 and CDR2 sequences are MNHNS and SASEGT. CDR3 DNA: TGTGCCAGCGACAGACACGAGGGGAGGGTAACGTATGGCTACACCTTC. This encodes CASDRHEGRVTYGYTF.

This chain joins TRBV7-9 and TRBJ2-1; 9 positions agree with TRBD2. The CDR3 loop spans 15 amino acids. The J segment lost 7 bases and the V segment lost 2 bases, leaving 6 bases of the junction unmatched. The germline V gene has CDR1 SEHNR and CDR2 FQNEAQ (reference sequence). The DNA of the CDR3 is TGTGCCAGCAGCTTATTGCTAGCGGGGTGGAATGAGCAGTTCTTC. As protein: CASSLLLAGWNEQFF.

This clonotype turned up a few times. The chain employs TRBV4-1 and TRBJ2-5; 10 bases are shared with TRBD2. V lost 4 bases to trimming and J lost 5 bases; unmatched junction nucleotides: 13. CDR1 is MGHRA and CDR2 is YSYEKL in the germline V gene. There are 17 residues in the CDR3. CDR3 nucleotides: TGCGCCAGCAGCCCATACGGGCTAGCGGGAGAGTATGAGACCCAGTACTTC. This encodes CASSPYGLAGEYETQYF.

The chain uses TRBV6-1 and TRBJ2-2; TRBD1 matches 9 bases. The CDR3 is 15 amino acids. J was trimmed by 6 bases and V by 4 bases; bases with no gene match: 6. Germline V lookup: CDR1 MNHNS, CDR2 SASEGT. In DNA, the CDR3 is TGTGCCAGCAGTGGGGGACAGGGTCGCGCCGGGGAGCTGTTTTTT. Its translation is CASSGGQGRAGELFF.

This clonotype was seen repeatedly, ten times or more. V usage is TRBV2 and J usage is TRBJ2-3; 7 bases agree with TRBD2. This CDR3 region has 14 residues. Trimming cost V 3 bases and J 2 bases; bases outside gene matches: 2. Looked up from germline, CDR1 is SNHLY and CDR2 is FYNNEI. DNA of the CDR3: TGTGCCAGCAGTGACCGGGACTACACAGATACGCAGTATTTT. Protein product: CASSDRDYTDTQYF.

V gene TRBV12-3 or TRBV12-4 combines with J gene TRBJ1-2; 7 nucleotides match TRBD1. V dropped 10 bases and J dropped 8; count of bases not matched to a gene: 13. The CDR3 spans 13 residues. The CDR3 coding sequence is TGTGCCACCATAGGGGAGAGGGGGCGAGGCTACACCTTC. Protein: CATIGERGRGYTF.